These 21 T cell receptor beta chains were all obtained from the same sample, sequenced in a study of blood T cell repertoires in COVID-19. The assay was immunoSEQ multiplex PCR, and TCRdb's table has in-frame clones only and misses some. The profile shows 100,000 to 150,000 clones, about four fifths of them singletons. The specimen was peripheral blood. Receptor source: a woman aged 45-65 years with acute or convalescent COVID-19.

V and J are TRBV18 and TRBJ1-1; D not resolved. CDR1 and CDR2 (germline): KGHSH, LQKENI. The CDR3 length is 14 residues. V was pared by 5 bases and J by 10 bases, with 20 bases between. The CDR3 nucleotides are TGTGCCAGCTCAGCCATTTCTACAGAGGGAAGAGCTTTCTTT. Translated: CASSAISTEGRAFF.

The DNA of the CDR3 is TGTGCCAGCAGCGTAGCTGAGACGGGGACAGCACTGTTCTTC. Protein sequence: CASSVAETGTALFF. The chain recombines TRBV9 with TRBJ2-1, with 7 bases lining up with TRBD1. This CDR3 region has 14 residues. Per the germline V gene, CDR1 is SGDLS and CDR2 is YYNGEE. V was pared by 0 bases and J by 15 bases, with 12 bases of the junction left unmatched.

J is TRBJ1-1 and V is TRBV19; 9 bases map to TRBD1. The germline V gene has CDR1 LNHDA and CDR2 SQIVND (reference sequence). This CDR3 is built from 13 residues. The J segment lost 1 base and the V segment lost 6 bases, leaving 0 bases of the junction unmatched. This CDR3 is CASRGQGNTEAFF. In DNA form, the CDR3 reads TGTGCCAGTAGGGGACAGGGGAACACTGAAGCTTTCTTT.

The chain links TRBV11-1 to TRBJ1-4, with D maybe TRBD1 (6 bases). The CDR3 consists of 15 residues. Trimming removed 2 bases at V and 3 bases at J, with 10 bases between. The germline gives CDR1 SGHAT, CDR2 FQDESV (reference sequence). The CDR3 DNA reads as TGTGCCAGCAGCTTAACAGGGTCAGCTAATGAAAAACTGTTTTTT. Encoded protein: CASSLTGSANEKLFF.

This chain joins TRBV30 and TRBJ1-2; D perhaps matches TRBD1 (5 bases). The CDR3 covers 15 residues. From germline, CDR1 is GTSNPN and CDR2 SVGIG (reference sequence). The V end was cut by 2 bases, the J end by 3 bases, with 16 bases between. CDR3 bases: TGTGCCTGGAGTCCGCCGGCCAGGGAACACTATGGCTACACCTTC. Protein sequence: CAWSPPAREHYGYTF.

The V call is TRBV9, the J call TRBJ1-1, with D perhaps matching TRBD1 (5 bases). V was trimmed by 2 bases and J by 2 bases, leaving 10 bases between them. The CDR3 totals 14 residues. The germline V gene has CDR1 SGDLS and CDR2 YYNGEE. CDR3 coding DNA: TGTGCCAGCAGCGTGGGGCAGGGTAACACTGAAGCTTTCTTT. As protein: CASSVGQGNTEAFF.

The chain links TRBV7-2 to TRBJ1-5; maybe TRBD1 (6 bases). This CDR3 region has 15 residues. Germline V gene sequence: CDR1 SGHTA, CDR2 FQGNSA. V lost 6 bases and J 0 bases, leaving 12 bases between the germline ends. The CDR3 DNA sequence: TGTGCCAGCAGTTCCGGGACAACTAGCAATCAGCCCCAGCATTTT. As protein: CASSSGTTSNQPQHF.

Here the CDR3 DNA reads TGTGCCAGCAGCCAACAGGGATTGAACACTGAAGCTTTCTTT. Its protein product is CASSQQGLNTEAFF. The V call is TRBV21-1, the J call TRBJ1-1; the D call of TRBD1 is as the table states it, not checked on the DNA. TRBV21-1 is classified as a pseudogene. The CDR3 loop spans 14 amino acids.

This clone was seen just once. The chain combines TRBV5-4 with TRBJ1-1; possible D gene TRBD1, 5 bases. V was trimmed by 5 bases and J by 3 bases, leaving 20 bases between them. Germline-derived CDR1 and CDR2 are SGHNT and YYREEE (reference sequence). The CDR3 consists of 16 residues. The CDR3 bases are TGTGCCAGCAGTCTATCCTGGGGGGTGGCGGACACTGAAGCTTTCTTT. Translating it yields CASSLSWGVADTEAFF.

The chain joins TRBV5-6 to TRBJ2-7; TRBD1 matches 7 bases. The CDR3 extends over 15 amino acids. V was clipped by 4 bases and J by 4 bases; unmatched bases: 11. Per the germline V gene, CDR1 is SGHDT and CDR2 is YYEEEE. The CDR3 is CASSPKGQDRYEQYF. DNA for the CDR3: TGTGCCAGCAGCCCAAAAGGACAGGACCGATACGAGCAGTACTTC.

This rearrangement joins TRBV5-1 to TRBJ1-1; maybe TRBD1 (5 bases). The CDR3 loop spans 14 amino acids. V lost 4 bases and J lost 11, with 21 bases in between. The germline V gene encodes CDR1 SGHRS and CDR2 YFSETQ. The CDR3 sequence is CASSPGGTLVSAFF. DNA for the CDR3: TGCGCCAGCAGCCCCGGGGGGACTCTGGTTTCGGCTTTCTTT.

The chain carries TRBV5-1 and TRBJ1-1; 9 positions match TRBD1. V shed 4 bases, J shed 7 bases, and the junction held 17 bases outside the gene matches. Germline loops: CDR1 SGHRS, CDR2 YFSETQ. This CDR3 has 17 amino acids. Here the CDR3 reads CASSPRATGGVGDEAFF. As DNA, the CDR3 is TGCGCCAGCAGCCCCCGAGCAACAGGGGGCGTGGGGGATGAAGCTTTCTTT.

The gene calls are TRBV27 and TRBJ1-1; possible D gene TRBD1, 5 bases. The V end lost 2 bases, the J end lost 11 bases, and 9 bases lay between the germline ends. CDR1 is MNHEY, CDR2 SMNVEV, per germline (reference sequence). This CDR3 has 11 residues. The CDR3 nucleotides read TGTGCCAGCAGTTTACAGGGAATGGCTTTCTTT. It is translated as CASSLQGMAFF.

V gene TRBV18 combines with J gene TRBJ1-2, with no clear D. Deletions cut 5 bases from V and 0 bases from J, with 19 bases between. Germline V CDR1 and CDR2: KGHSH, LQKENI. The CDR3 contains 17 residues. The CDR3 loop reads CASSAPGQQLANYGYTF. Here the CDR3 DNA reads TGTGCCAGCTCAGCCCCTGGGCAACAGTTGGCTAACTATGGCTACACCTTC.

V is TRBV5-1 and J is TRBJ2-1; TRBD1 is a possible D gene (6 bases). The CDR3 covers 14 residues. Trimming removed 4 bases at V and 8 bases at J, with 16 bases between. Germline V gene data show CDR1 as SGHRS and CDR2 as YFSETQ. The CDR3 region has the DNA TGCGCCAGCAGCCCGAAGATACAGGGAGATGAGCAGTTCTTC. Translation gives CASSPKIQGDEQFF.

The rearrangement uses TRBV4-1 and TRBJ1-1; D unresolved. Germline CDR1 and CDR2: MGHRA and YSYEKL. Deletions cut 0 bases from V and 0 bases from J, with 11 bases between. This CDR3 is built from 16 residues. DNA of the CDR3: TGCGCCAGCAGCCAAGATTGGGAGTATTTGAACACTGAAGCTTTCTTT. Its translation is CASSQDWEYLNTEAFF.

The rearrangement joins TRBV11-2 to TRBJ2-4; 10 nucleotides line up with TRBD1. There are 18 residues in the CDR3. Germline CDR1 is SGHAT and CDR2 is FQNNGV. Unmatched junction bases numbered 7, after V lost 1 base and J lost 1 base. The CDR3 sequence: CASSLGPTGGTAKNIQYF. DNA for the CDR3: TGTGCCAGCAGCTTAGGTCCGACAGGGGGCACGGCCAAAAACATTCAGTACTTC. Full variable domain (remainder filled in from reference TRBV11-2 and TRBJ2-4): EAGVAQSPRYKIIEKRQSVAFWCNPISGHATLYWYQQILGQGPKLLIQFQNNGVVDDSQLPKDRFSAERLKGVDSTLKIQPAKLEDSAVYLCASSLGPTGGTAKNIQYFGAGTRLSVL.

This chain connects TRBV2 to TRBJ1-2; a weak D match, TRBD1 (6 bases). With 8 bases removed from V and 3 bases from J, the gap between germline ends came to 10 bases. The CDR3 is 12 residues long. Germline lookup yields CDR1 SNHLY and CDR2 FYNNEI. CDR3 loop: CASGDRHYGYTF. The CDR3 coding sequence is TGTGCCAGCGGAGACAGGCACTATGGCTACACCTTC. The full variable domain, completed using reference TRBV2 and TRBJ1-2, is EPEVTQTPSHQVTQMGQEVILRCVPISNHLYFYWYRQILGQKVEFLVSFYNNEISEKSEIFDDQFSVERPDGSNFTLKIRSTKLEDSAMYFCASGDRHYGYTFGSGTRLTVV.

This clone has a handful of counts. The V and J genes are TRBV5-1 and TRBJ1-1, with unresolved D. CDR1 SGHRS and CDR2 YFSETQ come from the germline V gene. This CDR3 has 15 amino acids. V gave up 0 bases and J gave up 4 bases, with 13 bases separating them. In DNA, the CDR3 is TGCGCCAGCAGCTTGGCCGGGAGGGTAGGCACTGAAGCTTTCTTT. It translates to CASSLAGRVGTEAFF.

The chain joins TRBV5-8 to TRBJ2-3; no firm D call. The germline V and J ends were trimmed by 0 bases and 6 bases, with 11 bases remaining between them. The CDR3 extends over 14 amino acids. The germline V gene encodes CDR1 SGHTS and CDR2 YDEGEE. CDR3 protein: CASSLDAVRDTQYF. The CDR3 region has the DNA TGTGCCAGCAGCTTGGATGCCGTGAGGGATACGCAGTATTTT. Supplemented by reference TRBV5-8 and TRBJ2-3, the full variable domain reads EAGVTQSPTHLIKTRGQQATLRCSPISGHTSVYWYQQALGLGLQFLLWYDEGEERNRGNFPPRFSGRQFPNYSSELNVNALELEDSALYLCASSLDAVRDTQYFGPGTRLTVL.

In DNA, the CDR3 is TGTGCCAGCTCACCATTGGGACAGACAAATTCACCCCTCCACTTT. This encodes CASSPLGQTNSPLHF. The chain recombines TRBV18 with TRBJ1-6, with 7 bases matching TRBD1. The V gene end was trimmed by 2 bases and the J gene end by 7 bases; junction bases not matched to a gene: 5. CDR3 length: 15 amino acids. Germline lookup yields CDR1 KGHSH and CDR2 LQKENI.